One sample yielded the 10 T cell receptor beta chains listed below, sequenced in a study of shared clonotypes between healthy human individuals. The repertoire was sequenced with immunoSEQ multiplex PCR; TCRdb's copy has only in-frame clones and lacks some. The sample holds 450,000 to 550,000 clones, 75% to 85% seen once. What was sequenced was PBMCs. The receptors originated from a woman in her 40s in good health. Some clones in this sample may be carry-over from other donors' samples.

This clone occurred once. V gene TRBV5-4 combines with J gene TRBJ1-2; D call uncertain. CDR3 length: 14 amino acids. The germline V and J ends were trimmed by 2 bases and 3 bases, with 11 bases remaining between them. The germline V gene has CDR1 SGHNT and CDR2 YYREEE (reference sequence). The CDR3 loop reads CASSFGRTDYGYTF. The CDR3 region has the DNA TGTGCCAGCAGCTTCGGTCGTACAGACTATGGCTACACCTTC.

V gene TRBV11-3 combines with J gene TRBJ2-3; TRBD2 aligns across 9 bases. Germline CDR1 is SGHNT and CDR2 is YENEEA. V gave up 3 bases and J gave up 6 bases; unmatched junction bases: 7. CDR3 length equals 15 residues. The CDR3 DNA reads TGTGCCAGCAGCTTGGTTGCGGGAGGGCCCGATACGCAGTATTTT. Residues: CASSLVAGGPDTQYF.

The table lists this clone with a few counts. The chain carries TRBV10-3 and TRBJ2-1; 10 bases match TRBD1. This CDR3 comprises 16 residues. Germline CDR1 and CDR2: ENHRY and SYGVKD. V lost 8 bases, J lost 7 bases, and 14 bases stayed unmatched. CDR3 in DNA: TGTGCCATCCAAACCGAATTAGGGACAGGGGATAATGAGCAGTTCTTC. Protein: CAIQTELGTGDNEQFF.

The gene calls are TRBV11-3 and TRBJ1-1; no definite D call. The CDR3 runs 13 residues. V dropped 5 bases and J dropped 3 bases, with 10 bases sitting between them. CDR1 SGHNT and CDR2 YENEEA come from the germline V gene. This CDR3 reads CASSADGDTEAFF. The CDR3, as DNA: TGTGCCAGCAGCGCCGACGGGGACACTGAAGCTTTCTTT. The variable domain in full, with the rest retrieved from reference TRBV11-3 and TRBJ1-1, is EAGVVQSPRYKIIEKKQPVAFWCNPISGHNTLYWYLQNLGQGPELLIRYENEEAVDDSQLPKDRFSAERLKGVDSTLKIQPAELGDSAVYLCASSADGDTEAFFGQGTRLTVV.

The chain joins TRBV5-4 to TRBJ2-1; D uncertain. CDR3 length: 15 residues. Trimming left V 3 bases short and J 0 bases short, with 10 bases between. Germline-derived CDR1 and CDR2 are SGHNT and YYREEE (reference sequence). The CDR3 DNA reads TGTGCCAGCAGCTCGTCTGGTGTCTCCTACAATGAGCAGTTCTTC. Amino acid sequence: CASSSSGVSYNEQFF.

This chain connects TRBV7-2 to TRBJ2-5; perhaps TRBD1 as D (5 bases). The J call may be incorrect, as the DNA end agrees better with TRBJ2-7. CDR3 size: 13 residues. Germline-derived CDR1 and CDR2 are SGHTA and FQGNSA. CDR3 nucleotide sequence: TGTGCCAGCAGCCTCAGGGTTGGCTACGAGCAGTACTTC. Encoded protein: CASSLRVGYEQYF.

The CDR3 DNA reads TGCGCCAGCAGTGAGTCCCGGGGAAACACCATATATTTT. This encodes CASSESRGNTIYF. The chain has TRBV10-2 and TRBJ1-3; the D is unclear. V lost 0 bases to trimming and J lost 4 bases, with 4 bases between them. This CDR3 contains 13 residues. Germline V lookup: CDR1 WSHSY, CDR2 SAAADI.

This chain joins TRBV6-5 and TRBJ2-7; 8 positions match TRBD2. V gave up 6 bases and J gave up 4 bases; unmatched junction bases: 11. Per germline, CDR1 MNHEY and CDR2 SVGAGI. The CDR3 consists of 15 residues. CDR3 in DNA: TGTGCCAGCAGATCCAGCGGGGGCATATATTACGAGCAGTACTTC. It is translated as CASRSSGGIYYEQYF.

The DNA of the CDR3 is TGTGCCAGCAGCCAAGGTGTTGGGACAGGGGGCCTGCAGCCCCAGCATTTT. Amino acids: CASSQGVGTGGLQPQHF. The V and J genes are TRBV4-2 and TRBJ1-5, with 12 bases identical to TRBD1. CDR1 is LGHNA and CDR2 is YNFKEQ in the germline V gene. There are 17 residues in the CDR3. Trimming cost V 1 base and J 7 bases; bases outside gene matches: 8.

The chain couples TRBV2 to TRBJ2-5; D possibly uses TRBD1 or TRBD2 (6 bases each). V was trimmed by 5 bases and J by 2 bases, leaving 12 bases between them. The CDR3 totals 14 residues. Per germline, CDR1 SNHLY and CDR2 FYNNEI. CDR3 residues: CASSRGTLQETQYF. The CDR3 bases are TGTGCCAGCAGTAGGGGGACTTTACAAGAGACCCAGTACTTC.